These T cell receptor beta chains were read from a single sample in a study of cytomegalovirus exposure and HLA in healthy donors. The assay was immunoSEQ multiplex PCR, and TCRdb's table has in-frame clones only and misses some. The table has tens of thousands of clones, less than 75% seen once; the top ten hold 2.1%. The sequenced sample consisted of PBMCs. The source is a man aged 25 to 40 in good health and CMV-seronegative. CDR3s include the opening cysteine and the closing phenylalanine or tryptophan. Each record gives: V gene, J gene, clone size, D gene, CDR3 protein, CDR3 DNA. The D gene is left open where the match is weak. Clone size is shown for a subset of rows, as once, few, many or a class of expanded clone.

TRBV2	TRBJ2-1	-	TRBD2	CASAAGEGYNEQFF	TGTGCCAGCGCCGCGGGAGAGGGGTACAATGAGCAGTTCTTC
TRBV28	TRBJ1-1	-	TRBD1	CASSPTRGQVTEAFF	TGTGCCAGCAGCCCCACTAGGGGGCAAGTAACTGAAGCTTTCTTT
TRBV11-2	TRBJ2-2	once	-	CASSFPGLNTGELFF	TGTGCCAGCAGCTTTCCGGGACTCAACACCGGGGAGCTGTTTTTT
TRBV5-6	TRBJ2-7	few	TRBD1	CASSPRDSQYEQYF	TGTGCCAGCAGCCCCCGGGACAGTCAATACGAGCAGTACTTC
TRBV2	TRBJ1-4	-	TRBD1	CASSRTGLYEKLFF	TGTGCCAGCAGTCGGACAGGGCTATACGAAAAACTGTTTTTT
TRBV19	TRBJ2-7	-	TRBD1	CASGDRAESYEQYF	TGTGCCAGTGGGGACAGGGCAGAGTCCTACGAGCAGTACTTC
TRBV5-1	TRBJ2-1	-	TRBD2	CASSRGAGESYNEQFF	TGCGCCAGCAGCCGAGGAGCGGGAGAGTCTTACAATGAGCAGTTCTTC
TRBV5-1	TRBJ2-3	few	-	CASSSEADTQYF	TGCGCCAGCAGCTCGGAGGCGGATACGCAGTATTTT
TRBV19	TRBJ2-4	few	-	CASSVTEKNIQYF	TGTGCCAGTAGTGTGACTGAGAAAAACATTCAGTACTTC
TRBV7-9	TRBJ2-3	-	TRBD2	CASRLSGDTDTQYF	TGTGCCAGCAGGCTTAGCGGGGACACAGATACGCAGTATTTT
TRBV9	TRBJ1-1	-	-	CAIPSRGTEAFF	TGTGCCATCCCTTCCAGGGGCACTGAAGCTTTCTTT
TRBV15	TRBJ2-3	few	TRBD1	CATSHRDRVRDTQYF	TGTGCCACCAGCCACCGGGACAGGGTGAGAGATACGCAGTATTTT
TRBV2	TRBJ2-1	-	-	CASSTSIYEQFF	TGTGCCAGTAGCACTAGCATTTACGAGCAGTTCTTC
TRBV28	TRBJ2-1	-	-	CASIESRSYNEQFF	TGTGCCAGCATAGAAAGTCGCTCCTACAATGAGCAGTTCTTC
TRBV4-1	TRBJ2-7	once	TRBD1	CASSQGTGLYEQYF	TGCGCCAGCAGCCAGGGGACAGGGCTGTACGAGCAGTACTTC
TRBV27	TRBJ2-4	-	-	CASSFSRLSEGKNIQYF	TGTGCCAGCAGTTTCTCAAGACTCTCCGAAGGCAAAAACATTCAGTACTTC
TRBV5-1	TRBJ1-1	-	-	CASSPEIRGNTEAFF	TGCGCCAGCAGCCCCGAAATACGGGGGAACACTGAAGCTTTCTTT
TRBV4-1	TRBJ2-7	-	TRBD1	CASSPRDRGSGEQYF	TGCGCCAGCAGCCCCCGGGACAGGGGCTCAGGGGAGCAGTACTTC
TRBV19	TRBJ1-1	few	-	CASSIVRQTEAFF	TGTGCCAGTAGTATAGTCAGACAGACTGAAGCTTTCTTT
TRBV4-3	TRBJ2-2	-	TRBD2	CASSQLSLDGLAGVNTGELFF	TGCGCCAGCAGCCAGCTTAGCCTAGACGGACTAGCGGGGGTGAACACCGGGGAGCTGTTTTTT
TRBV29-1	TRBJ1-2	-	-	CSVEDLYRAVYGYPF	TGCAGCGTTGAAGATCTATACAGGGCAGTCTATGGCTACCCCTTC
TRBV7-9	TRBJ2-3	-	-	CASSPEGTQYF	TGTGCCAGCAGCCCCGAGGGTACGCAGTATTTT
TRBV7-2	TRBJ1-2	-	-	CASSRRQALYGYTF	TGTGCCAGCAGCCGCCGCCAGGCACTTTATGGCTACACCTTC
TRBV9	TRBJ2-7	once	TRBD1	CASSVNDRGSYEQYF	TGTGCCAGCAGCGTTAACGACAGGGGATCCTACGAGCAGTACTTC
TRBV5-6	TRBJ1-5	-	-	CASSLGGVSNQPQHF	TGTGCCAGCAGCTTGGGCGGGGTAAGCAATCAGCCCCAGCATTTT
TRBV18	TRBJ2-7	-	-	CASSPTAETYEQYF	TGTGCCAGCTCACCAACAGCAGAGACCTACGAGCAGTACTTC
TRBV27	TRBJ1-2	-	-	CASSLTGNYGYTF	TGTGCCAGCAGTTTAACGGGGAACTATGGCTACACCTTC
TRBV10-3	TRBJ2-2	-	-	CAISESTGGGNTGELFF	TGTGCCATCAGTGAGTCGACTGGAGGAGGGAACACCGGGGAGCTGTTTTTT
TRBV5-4	TRBJ1-1	-	-	CASSGGNPEAFF	TGTGCCAGCAGCGGAGGGAATCCCGAGGCTTTCTTT
TRBV19	TRBJ1-2	-	-	CASSIVRATNYGYTF	TGTGCCAGTAGTATCGTCCGCGCTACTAACTATGGCTACACCTTC
TRBV5-6	TRBJ2-7	-	-	CASSFSSGGIYSYEQYF	TGTGCCAGCAGCTTTTCCTCAGGGGGGATTTACTCCTACGAGCAGTACTTC
TRBV9	TRBJ2-5	-	TRBD2	CASSVAPTGGQETQYF	TGTGCCAGCAGCGTAGCTCCCACGGGGGGGCAAGAGACCCAGTACTTC
TRBV4-1	TRBJ2-7	-	TRBD2	CASSHKLGPSGSYEQYF	TGCGCCAGCAGCCATAAGTTGGGACCTAGCGGATCCTACGAGCAGTACTTC
TRBV7-2	TRBJ1-3	few	-	CASSSLGTYSGNTIYF	TGTGCCAGCAGCTCCCTAGGGACATACTCTGGAAACACCATATATTTT
TRBV29-1	TRBJ1-4	-	-	CSVGGATNEKLFF	TGCAGCGTTGGGGGCGCAACTAATGAAAAACTGTTTTTT
TRBV5-1	TRBJ2-7	-	-	CASSTYSGADEQYF	TGCGCCAGCAGCACTTACTCAGGGGCCGACGAGCAGTACTTC
TRBV19	TRBJ2-5	-	-	CASRAGNQETQYF	TGTGCCAGTCGGGCAGGGAACCAAGAGACCCAGTACTTC
TRBV27	TRBJ1-2	-	TRBD1	CASSLQGELGYGYTF	TGTGCCAGCAGTTTACAGGGGGAATTAGGCTATGGCTACACCTTC
TRBV7-6	TRBJ2-7	-	TRBD1	CASSPGLNRGSYEQYF	TGTGCCAGCAGCCCGGGGTTAAACAGGGGTTCCTACGAGCAGTACTTC
TRBV5-1	TRBJ1-1	-	-	CASSLEAGSGTEAFF	TGCGCCAGCAGCTTGGAAGCAGGGTCGGGCACTGAAGCTTTCTTT
TRBV6-5	TRBJ2-1	-	-	CASNDRDSNNEQFF	TGTGCCAGCAACGACCGGGACTCAAACAATGAGCAGTTCTTC
TRBV6-5	TRBJ2-7	-	-	CASSRLGRTYEQYF	TGTGCCAGCAGTAGACTAGGGCGGACCTACGAGCAGTACTTC
TRBV25-1	TRBJ2-3	-	-	CASSAEVGLYTDTQYF	TGTGCCAGCAGTGCCGAGGTGGGACTCTACACAGATACGCAGTATTTT
TRBV7-2	TRBJ2-7	few	-	CASSLEPRTYEQYF	TGTGCCAGCAGCTTAGAGCCTAGAACCTACGAGCAGTACTTC